Listed below are T cell receptor beta chains from one sample, sequenced in a study of cytomegalovirus exposure and HLA in healthy donors. Sequencing used immunoSEQ multiplex PCR; TCRdb keeps in-frame clones, though not all of them. The data hold approximately 150,000 clones, with roughly 79% observed a single time. Source material: PBMCs. Receptor source: a woman under 40 in good health and CMV-seronegative. Both conserved end residues are part of each CDR3. A D gene is named only where the DNA matches it firmly. Clone size appears in some rows only: once, few, many, or a class for an expanded clone.

d_call	clone_size	v_call	j_call	cdr3_length	cdr3_nt	cdr3_aa
-	-	TRBV5-4	TRBJ1-1	16	TGTGCCAGCAGCTTGAACTCCCTCATTCTGGACACTGAAGCTTTCTTT	CASSLNSLILDTEAFF
-	few	TRBV6-6	TRBJ2-7	13	TGTGCCAGCAGTTACTCGGGCGTCTACGAGCAGTACTTC	CASSYSGVYEQYF
TRBD1	-	TRBV5-1	TRBJ2-6	17	TGCGCCAGCAGAGCGGGACAGGGGCCCACTGGGGCCAACGTCCTGACTTTC	CASRAGQGPTGANVLTF
TRBD2	-	TRBV7-7	TRBJ2-3	15	TGTGCCAGCAGCCGAACTAGCGGGGGCACAGATACGCAGTATTTT	CASSRTSGGTDTQYF
TRBD1	-	TRBV7-6	TRBJ2-7	16	TGTGCCAGCAGCTTAGATCTGGGACAGGACGCCTACGAGCAGTACTTC	CASSLDLGQDAYEQYF
TRBD1	-	TRBV6-1	TRBJ1-1	15	TGTGCCAGCAGAGACAGTGGACAGGGGGACACTGAAGCTTTCTTT	CASRDSGQGDTEAFF
-	-	TRBV5-4	TRBJ2-7	11	TGTGCCAGCAGCTCGCCGACAGACCCGTACTTC	CASSSPTDPYF
-	-	TRBV7-9	TRBJ1-1	13	TGTGCCAGCAGCTTACGACGGGACACTGAAGCTTTCTTT	CASSLRRDTEAFF
TRBD1	-	TRBV25-1	TRBJ1-1	16	TGTGCCAGCAGTGCAGGACAGGGCGCCCTGGCGGAGGCGGCTTTCTTT	CASSAGQGALAEAAFF
-	-	TRBV7-2	TRBJ1-5	15	TGTGCCAGCAGCCCGGGACTACTTAGCAATCAGCCCCAGCATTTT	CASSPGLLSNQPQHF
TRBD1	-	TRBV19	TRBJ1-6	15	TGTGCCAGTAGTAGGGACAGGGGAATAGGTTCACCCCTCCACTTT	CASSRDRGIGSPLHF
-	-	TRBV6-6	TRBJ2-7	16	TGTGCCAGCAGTTACATAGGCTGGGCCAACTCCTACGAGCAGTACTTC	CASSYIGWANSYEQYF
TRBD1	-	TRBV18	TRBJ1-6	21	TGTGCCAGCTCACGAAATCGACAGGGGGAAGGTTTACGCTCCTATAATTCACCCCTCCACTTT	CASSRNRQGEGLRSYNSPLHF
-	-	TRBV6-1	TRBJ2-7	13	TGTGCCAGCACTGCTCTAGGGAGCTACGAGCAGTACTTC	CASTALGSYEQYF